This TCR beta chain was observed in a study of cytomegalovirus exposure and HLA in healthy donors. Germline CDR1 reads KGHSH; CDR2 reads LQKENI. The CDR3 consists of 16 residues. The junction had 5 bases not matched to a gene; V was cut back by 3 bases and J by 0 bases. These donors counted as nominally healthy when sampled, but unrecorded immune exposures were likely. 60 Vbeta and 13 Jbeta primers were used in PCR. Assay used: immunoSEQ multiplex PCR; TCRdb lists only in-frame clones, some missing. The data show 95,000 to 150,000 clones, and the top ten clones hold 3.6%. The rearrangement uses TRBV18 and TRBJ1-3, with TRBD1 identical over 7 bases. The sample taken for sequencing was PBMCs. The receptor was isolated from a young man in good health and CMV-seronegative. Written as DNA, the CDR3 is TGTGCCAGCTCACCGGGACAGCCAGACTCTGGAAACACCATATATTTT. Translation gives CASSPGQPDSGNTIYF.